Listed below are T cell receptor beta chains from one sample, sequenced in a study of shared clonotypes between healthy human individuals. Profiled with immunoSEQ multiplex PCR; TCRdb holds only in-frame clones, not every one. This table holds more than 1.2 million clones, roughly 98.5% found once. The source material was naive CD4+ T cells sorted from blood. The receptors were sampled from a man aged 30 to 45 in good health. The CDR3 runs from the conserved cysteine through the conserved F or W. D genes are given only for firm matches. Expanded clones are given a class, and other clones once, few, many or no size at all.

D,J,V,size,DNA,CDR3
-,TRBJ2-7,TRBV7-9,-,TGTGCCAGCAGCCCCGGTTACGACGAGCAGTACTTC,CASSPGYDEQYF
-,TRBJ2-5,TRBV9,-,TGTGCCAGCAGCGTTTCTACTTTTGAGACCCAGTACTTC,CASSVSTFETQYF
TRBD2,TRBJ2-1,TRBV6-1,-,TGTGCCAGCAGTGAAGGGAGCGGGAGCGCGAATGAGCAGTTCTTC,CASSEGSGSANEQFF
-,TRBJ1-5,TRBV15,-,TGTGCCACCAGCAGAGATATGCAGCCCCAGCATTTT,CATSRDMQPQHF
-,TRBJ2-3,TRBV7-8,once,TGTGCCAGCAGCCCCATAGGGAGCGGCCCAGATACGCAGTATTTT,CASSPIGSGPDTQYF
TRBD1,TRBJ2-1,TRBV5-1,-,TGCGCCAGCAGCTCCGGGGGCGGACAGGGGAACAATGAGCAGTTCTTC,CASSSGGGQGNNEQFF
TRBD1,TRBJ1-2,TRBV7-2,-,TGTGCCAGCAGCCAACCGGGACAGATCTATGGCTACACCTTC,CASSQPGQIYGYTF
TRBD2,TRBJ2-7,TRBV7-9,-,TGTGCCAGCAGCTCCAGTGCGCCTAGCGGATCATCGGAGCAGTACTTC,CASSSSAPSGSSEQYF
-,TRBJ2-2,TRBV9,-,TGTGCCAGCAGCGTGCGTCGGGAGAACACCGGGGAGCTGTTTTTT,CASSVRRENTGELFF
-,TRBJ2-6,TRBV19,-,TGTGCCAGTAGTCCCCGGGGAGAGGGGAGGTCTGGGGCCAACGTCCTGACTTTC,CASSPRGEGRSGANVLTF
-,TRBJ1-1,TRBV11-3,-,TGTGCCAGCAGCTTAGCGACGCAGGTCAACACTGAAGCTTTCTTT,CASSLATQVNTEAFF
-,TRBJ1-4,TRBV29-1,-,TGCAGCGCCGACGGAGAGAATGAAAAACTGTTTTTT,CSADGENEKLFF
-,TRBJ2-3,TRBV7-2,-,TGTGCCAGCAGCTTAGGACCGAGGGATACGCAGTATTTT,CASSLGPRDTQYF
-,TRBJ2-5,TRBV5-4,-,TGTGCCAGCAGCCTAGGACTCCCCCCAGGGACCCAGTACTTC,CASSLGLPPGTQYF
-,TRBJ2-2,TRBV5-4,-,TGTGCCAGCAGCTTGCCCTCCAGGGGTAACACCGGGGAGCTGTTTTTT,CASSLPSRGNTGELFF
-,TRBJ2-7,TRBV15,-,TGTGCCACCAGCAGAGTGTGGACGTTATCCTACGAGCAGTACTTC,CATSRVWTLSYEQYF
-,TRBJ2-1,TRBV1,-,TGCACCAGCAGCCAAGAACTCGGGGAGCAGTTCTTC,CTSSQELGEQFF
TRBD1,TRBJ2-5,TRBV30,-,TGTGCCTGGAGTGTACCCCCAGGGGGAGAGACCCAGTACTTC,CAWSVPPGGETQYF
-,TRBJ2-2,TRBV9,-,TGTGCCAGCAGCGTAGGGTCCGATCGGCCCACCGGGGAGCTGTTTTTT,CASSVGSDRPTGELFF
TRBD1,TRBJ1-2,TRBV18,-,TGTGCCAGCTCACCATATGGACAGGAACTCTATGGCTACACCTTC,CASSPYGQELYGYTF
TRBD1,TRBJ2-1,TRBV6-1,-,TGTGCCAGCAGTCCCGGACCAGGGGGACGTTATGAGCAGTTCTTC,CASSPGPGGRYEQFF
TRBD2,TRBJ2-3,TRBV11-2,-,TGTGCCAGCAGCCCAAGGACTAGCGGAGTTAGCACAGATACGCAGTATTTT,CASSPRTSGVSTDTQYF
-,TRBJ2-5,TRBV10-1,-,TGCGCCAGCAGTATGACAGGAACAAGGGACCAGTACTTC,CASSMTGTRDQYF
-,TRBJ1-2,TRBV7-9,-,TGTGCCAGCAGCTTAGCGGGGACCGGCTATGGCTACACCTTC,CASSLAGTGYGYTF
-,TRBJ2-7,TRBV6-6,-,TGTGCCAGCAGTTTTTACATCCACTACGAGCAGTACTTC,CASSFYIHYEQYF
-,TRBJ1-1,TRBV11-2,-,TGTGCCAGTTGTGAGAACTTCAACACTGAAGCTTTCTTT,CASCENFNTEAFF
TRBD2,TRBJ2-5,TRBV2,once,TGTGCCAGCAGTGAAGGGACTAGCGGTCCTTGGGAGACCCAGTACTTC,CASSEGTSGPWETQYF
-,TRBJ1-1,TRBV7-2,-,TGTGCCAGCAGCTTAATACAGGGCACTGAAGCTTTCTTT,CASSLIQGTEAFF
TRBD1,TRBJ2-7,TRBV10-2,-,TGCGCCAGCAGTGAGGGGACAGGGGGACGCTACGAGCAGTACTTC,CASSEGTGGRYEQYF
TRBD2,TRBJ2-3,TRBV29-1,-,TGCAGCGTTCCCAGCCCTGCGACTAGCGGCCTCACAGATACGCAGTATTTT,CSVPSPATSGLTDTQYF
-,TRBJ1-1,TRBV28,once,TGTGCCAGCAGTTCGGGCCAAATATATGAAGCTTTCTTT,CASSSGQIYEAFF
-,TRBJ2-1,TRBV5-1,-,TGCGCCAGCAGCTTGGCCGGGACCCCGGGTGGTGAGCAGTTCTTC,CASSLAGTPGGEQFF
-,TRBJ2-7,TRBV11-2,-,TGTGCCAGCAGCTTAGTGACGGGAAGGTTGTACGAGCAGTACTTC,CASSLVTGRLYEQYF
TRBD1,TRBJ1-5,TRBV7-2,-,TGTGCCAGCAGCCAATTCAGGGGGACCAACAATCAGCCCCAGCATTTT,CASSQFRGTNNQPQHF
-,TRBJ1-1,TRBV7-6,-,TGTGCCAGCAGCTTAGGGGCAAGGCCGACGAACACTGAAGCTTTCTTT,CASSLGARPTNTEAFF
-,TRBJ2-2,TRBV18,-,TGTGCCAGCTCACCTCAAAAAGCGAGGGCCGGGGAGCTGTTTTTT,CASSPQKARAGELFF
-,TRBJ2-6,TRBV29-1,-,TGCAGCGTCCTCGGACTATCCGGGGCCAACGTCCTGACTTTC,CSVLGLSGANVLTF
TRBD1,TRBJ1-5,TRBV15,-,TGTGCCACCAGCAGGCCGACAGGGAATCAGCCCCAGCATTTT,CATSRPTGNQPQHF
-,TRBJ2-3,TRBV5-5,-,TGTGCCAGCAGCTTGAGGCAGATCACAGATACGCAGTATTTT,CASSLRQITDTQYF
-,TRBJ2-7,TRBV1,-,-,CTSSQFGSGSNSYEQYF
-,TRBJ2-1,TRBV9,-,TGTGCCAGCAGCGTTAGTGGGTCTGCGTACAATGAGCAGTTCTTC,CASSVSGSAYNEQFF
TRBD1,TRBJ1-2,TRBV6-6,-,TGTGCCAGCAGTCGGGGGACAGGGCAAATGAGGGGCTACACCTTC,CASSRGTGQMRGYTF
-,TRBJ1-2,TRBV5-4,-,TGTGCCAGCAGCTTGACCGGATATGGCTACACCTTC,CASSLTGYGYTF
TRBD2,TRBJ2-1,TRBV27,once,TGTGCCAGCACCTTAGCGGGGAGCTCCTACAATGAGCAGTTCTTC,CASTLAGSSYNEQFF
-,TRBJ1-1,TRBV5-1,-,TGCGCCAGCAGCTTGGGACAGGAGGCTCGACCTCACACTGAAGCTTTCTTT,CASSLGQEARPHTEAFF
-,TRBJ2-1,TRBV28,-,TGTGCCAGCAGAGCAGGTGGCATTTGGGAGCAGTTCTTC,CASRAGGIWEQFF
-,TRBJ2-3,TRBV19,-,TGTGCCAGTGGGCGCACAGATACGCAGTATTTT,CASGRTDTQYF
TRBD2,TRBJ2-5,TRBV7-6,-,TGTGCCAGCAGCCCCCGCGGAGCGGGGGTCCAAGAGACCCAGTACTTC,CASSPRGAGVQETQYF
TRBD2,TRBJ2-5,TRBV5-4,-,TGTGCCAGCAGCTTAGCGGGAGGTTTCTTAGAGACCCAGTACTTC,CASSLAGGFLETQYF
-,TRBJ2-3,TRBV5-4,-,TGTGCCAGCAGCTTAAGTTGGGCTGTAAGCACAGATACGCAGTATTTT,CASSLSWAVSTDTQYF
TRBD2,TRBJ2-1,TRBV28,-,TGTGCCAGCAGTCCCACTAGCGGGAGCTCCTACAATGAGCAGTTCTTC,CASSPTSGSSYNEQFF
TRBD2,TRBJ2-1,TRBV14,-,TGTGCCAGCAGCCTCCTTGGAGCGGGAGTCTACAATGAGCAGTTCTTC,CASSLLGAGVYNEQFF
TRBD2,TRBJ2-4,TRBV6-5,once,TGTGCCAGCCGGGAGGGGTTAGCCAAAAACATTCAGTACTTC,CASREGLAKNIQYF
TRBD1,TRBJ2-1,TRBV7-8,-,TGTGCCAGCAGCACGACAGGGTCCATATACAATGAGCAGTTCTTC,CASSTTGSIYNEQFF
TRBD2,TRBJ2-3,TRBV7-6,-,TGTGCCAGCAGCTTGGGGAGTAGCGGGAGCACAGATACGCAGTATTTT,CASSLGSSGSTDTQYF
TRBD2,TRBJ2-1,TRBV7-6,-,TGTGCCAGCAGCTTAGTGGGGGGGCTAGCGGGAGGTAATGAGCAGTTCTTC,CASSLVGGLAGGNEQFF
-,TRBJ1-5,TRBV28,-,TGTGCCAGTACGGGAGCCGGCCAGCCCCAGCATTTT,CASTGAGQPQHF
-,TRBJ2-5,TRBV5-1,-,TGCGCCAGCAGCCCGATAATTAGGGAACAGGGCAAGACCCAGTACTTC,CASSPIIREQGKTQYF
-,TRBJ1-5,TRBV29-1,-,TGCAGCGTTGAATACAGCAAAAATCAGCCCCAGCATTTT,CSVEYSKNQPQHF
-,TRBJ2-2,TRBV12-2,-,TGTGCAAGTCGCTTAGTGGGGGACAGGGAGACCGGGGAGCTGTTTTTT,CASRLVGDRETGELFF